This T cell receptor (beta chain) was sequenced for a study of T cell changes during pregnancy in multiple sclerosis. Some clones are missing from TCRdb's copy, which holds only in-frame ones; the method was immunoSEQ multiplex PCR. The sample holds 85,000 to 90,000 clones; 94% are singletons and the top ten take 1.5% to 2%. V was shortened by 5 bases and J by 0 bases, with 14 bases between the two germline ends. Germline values: CDR1 LNHDA, CDR2 SQIVND (reference sequence). The length of the CDR3 is 16 residues. This clone was seen more than once but under ten times. This clonotype was sampled from a female donor in good health, enrolled as a control in a pregnancy study. The material was peripheral blood, obtained after pregnancy. The V gene is TRBV19, the J gene TRBJ1-5; possible D gene TRBD1, 6 bases. The CDR3 loop reads CASSARGHYSNQPQHF. The CDR3 DNA follows: TGTGCCAGTAGTGCCCGGGGACATTATAGCAATCAGCCCCAGCATTTT. Full variable domain (remainder filled in from reference TRBV19 and TRBJ1-5): DGGITQSPKYLFRKEGQNVTLSCEQNLNHDAMYWYRQDPGQGLRLIYYSQIVNDFQKGDIAEGYSVSREKKESFPLTVTSAQKNPTAFYLCASSARGHYSNQPQHFGDGTRLSIL.